The clone carrying this T cell receptor beta chain occurred a few times. Its antigen is as yet unknown. The authors ran a second PCR of about 6 to 11 cycles using a sample-barcoded 5' primer and a J-beta primer mix. Tagging of each cDNA molecule was performed by a template-switch adaptor with 12 random nucleotides. Every sample produced at least 3 million CDR3-containing paired-end reads. TCRdb independently ran MiXCR on the 5' RACE reads; one entry per CDR3 protein. The sample has about 1.5 million distinct CDR3 sequences; 40% to 45% are singletons. This specimen comes from a study of blood T cells in healthy people across ages. Study results and caveats: Among T cells, TCR beta diversity per million cells dropped roughly linearly as age rose.

Germline CDR1 is MGHRA and CDR2 is YSYEKL. This CDR3 spans 14 amino acids. The V end lost 1 base, the J end lost 11 bases, and 14 bases lay between the germline ends. The origin of this receptor is a woman between 18 and 29 years old in good health. Sequences were obtained from blood. This chain uses TRBV4-1 with TRBJ1-4; D gene unclear. Written as DNA, the CDR3 is TGCGCCAGCAGCCAAGGACAAGTCGAGAGGAAACTGTTTTTT. Translating gives CASSQGQVERKLFF.